Shown below are 18 T cell receptor beta chains from a single sample sequenced in a study of T cells in Graves' hyperthyroidism and ophthalmopathy. Amplified TCR beta CDR3 regions derived from RNA transcripts. HTBI primers were the set used in a first-round RT-PCR of the TCR CDR3. TCRdb re-called the multiplex PCR reads through MiXCR, storing one row per CDR3 protein. The sample lists 550,000 to 700,000 distinct CDR3 sequences, over 12% seen once, with approximately 4.3% in the top ten. Material for sequencing was blood. Source of these receptors: a woman in her forties with Graves' ophthalmopathy.

This clonotype was counted at least ten times. The chain joins TRBV6-5 to TRBJ1-1; 7 nucleotides line up with TRBD1. CDR1 and CDR2 (germline): MNHEY, SVGAGI. The junction had 6 bases not matched to a gene; V was cut back by 0 bases and J by 8 bases. CDR3 size: 14 residues. The CDR3 region is CASSYSDRVWEAFF. CDR3 bases: TGTGCCAGCAGTTACTCCGACAGGGTGTGGGAAGCTTTCTTT.

This clonotype was seen many times. CDR3 in DNA: TGTGCCAGCAGTTACTCGTCTAGGCAATTCTATGGCTACACCTTC. It translates to CASSYSSRQFYGYTF. V is TRBV6-2 or TRBV6-3 and J is TRBJ1-2; D unresolved. Germline CDR1 and CDR2: MNHEY and SVGEGT. The CDR3 length is 15 residues. V dropped 0 bases and J dropped 4 bases, with 12 bases sitting between them.

This clonotype was seen a few times. This chain joins TRBV2 and TRBJ2-5, with TRBD1 matching over 10 bases. The CDR3 consists of 13 residues. Germline CDR1 is SNHLY and CDR2 is FYNNEI. Unmatched junction bases numbered 1, after V lost 4 bases and J lost 5 bases. The CDR3 region is CASSGTGGETQYF. In DNA, the CDR3 is TGTGCCAGCAGTGGGACAGGGGGGGAGACCCAGTACTTC.

This clonotype was recorded at least ten times. The chain is built from TRBV7-9 and TRBJ1-2; 7 bases are shared with TRBD1. There are 13 residues in the CDR3. V was pared by 5 bases and J by 6 bases, with 6 bases of the junction left unmatched. Germline V CDR1 and CDR2: SEHNR, FQNEAQ (reference sequence). The CDR3 here is CASSEIRGDGYTF. CDR3 DNA sequence: TGTGCCAGCAGCGAAATCAGGGGGGATGGCTACACCTTC.

The chain combines TRBV27 with TRBJ1-5; TRBD1 matches 8 bases. The V and J ends lost 5 bases and 2 bases, in that order; junction bases with no gene match: 5. The CDR3 runs 15 residues. The germline CDR1 and CDR2 sequences are MNHEY and SMNVEV (reference sequence). CDR3 in amino acids: CASSRDRTRNQPQHF. Written as DNA, the CDR3 is TGTGCCAGCAGTAGGGACAGGACCCGCAATCAGCCCCAGCATTTT.

At least ten counts were recorded for this clonotype. This chain uses TRBV11-1 with TRBJ1-1; 7 bases match TRBD1. CDR1 and CDR2 from the germline V gene are SGHAT and FQDESV (reference sequence). Germline trimming cut 5 bases from V and 5 bases from J; bases unmatched to any gene: 14. The CDR3 extends over 16 amino acids. CDR3 nucleotides: TGTGCCAGCAGCCCGCTGGACAGGCCTAGGGGAACTGAAGCTTTCTTT. Translation gives CASSPLDRPRGTEAFF.

This chain connects TRBV28 to TRBJ2-4, with D uncertain. Trimming shortened V by 3 bases and J by 0 bases, and 12 bases separated the two germline ends. CDR3 size: 16 residues. Germline CDR1 MDHEN, CDR2 SYDVKM. This chain's CDR3 is CASSFGRIIAKNIQYF. CDR3 sequence (DNA): TGTGCCAGCAGTTTCGGTCGGATAATAGCCAAAAACATTCAGTACTTC. The full variable domain, completed using reference TRBV28 and TRBJ2-4, is DVKVTQSSRYLVKRTGEKVFLECVQDMDHENMFWYRQDPGLGLRLIYFSYDVKMKEKGDIPEGYSVSREKKERFSLILESASTNQTSMYLCASSFGRIIAKNIQYFGAGTRLSVL.

This clonotype was detected ten times or more. The rearrangement uses TRBV5-1 and TRBJ2-7; D is possibly TRBD1 (6 bases). The V gene lost 2 bases and the J gene lost 0 bases, with 9 bases spanning the gap. The CDR3 covers 14 residues. The germline V gene encodes CDR1 SGHRS and CDR2 YFSETQ. The CDR3 sequence is CASSFQGYSYEQYF. CDR3 nucleotide sequence: TGCGCCAGCAGCTTTCAGGGGTACTCCTACGAGCAGTACTTC.

This clonotype came up a few times. J is TRBJ2-5 and V is TRBV12-3 or TRBV12-4; perhaps TRBD1 as D (6 bases). The V end was cut by 10 bases, the J end by 4 bases, with 16 bases between. The CDR3 is 13 residues long. The CDR3 sequence is CATNTGLAETQYF. The CDR3 DNA follows: TGTGCCACCAACACAGGGTTGGCAGAGACCCAGTACTTC.

The J gene is TRBJ2-5, the V gene TRBV5-1; 12 nucleotides align to TRBD2. The V gene end was trimmed by 0 bases and the J gene end by 0 bases; junction bases not matched to a gene: 3. The germline V gene encodes CDR1 SGHRS and CDR2 YFSETQ. The CDR3 consists of 17 residues. The CDR3 nucleotides read TGCGCCAGCAGCTTGGATGGGACTAGCGGGTACCAAGAGACCCAGTACTTC. Its protein is CASSLDGTSGYQETQYF.

The sample holds many counts of this clonotype. The CDR3 loop reads CSARGPWGLAGLGEQYF. CDR3 in DNA: TGCAGTGCTAGAGGTCCTTGGGGACTAGCGGGATTAGGAGAGCAGTACTTC. The V call is TRBV20-1, the J call TRBJ2-7; 13 bases agree with TRBD2. The germline CDR1 and CDR2 sequences are DFQATT and SNEGSKA (reference sequence). The CDR3 is made up of 17 amino acids. The V gene end was trimmed by 1 base and the J gene end by 7 bases; junction bases not matched to a gene: 13.

In this sample, this clonotype turned up a few times. The chain couples TRBV6-5 to TRBJ1-3; a possible D gene is TRBD1 (5 bases). Germline lookup yields CDR1 MNHEY and CDR2 SVGAGI. Trimming took 4 bases from V and 7 from J, leaving 17 bases between them. This CDR3 is 15 amino acids long. The CDR3 is CASSSPGLHGNTIYF. The DNA of the CDR3 is TGTGCCAGCAGTTCCCCGGGACTGCACGGGAACACCATATATTTT.

Many counts were recorded for this clonotype. The chain joins TRBV19 to TRBJ2-2; no firm D call. Germline assignment: CDR1 LNHDA and CDR2 SQIVND (reference sequence). The CDR3 sequence is 14 residues long. V gave up 4 bases and J gave up 4 bases, with 10 bases separating them. The CDR3 DNA follows: TGTGCCAGTAGTAGTGGCTCGTCCACCGGGGAGCTGTTTTTT. The encoded protein is CASSSGSSTGELFF. Full variable domain (missing parts from reference TRBV19 and TRBJ2-2): DGGITQSPKYLFRKEGQNVTLSCEQNLNHDAMYWYRQDPGQGLRLIYYSQIVNDFQKGDIAEGYSVSREKKESFPLTVTSAQKNPTAFYLCASSSGSSTGELFFGEGSRLTVL.

This clonotype occurred many times. V is TRBV6-5 and J is TRBJ2-7, with 7 bases matching TRBD1. Trimming removed 4 bases from V and 3 bases from J; junction bases left unmatched: 6. Germline CDR1 is MNHEY and CDR2 is SVGAGI. CDR3 length: 14 residues. The CDR3 region is CASSFRDSFYEQYF. In DNA form, the CDR3 reads TGTGCCAGCAGTTTCCGGGACAGTTTCTACGAGCAGTACTTC.

This clonotype came up a few times. The J gene is TRBJ1-1, the V gene TRBV7-3, with 9 bases matching TRBD1. The CDR3 runs to 13 residues. V lost 4 bases to trimming and J lost 8 bases; unmatched junction nucleotides: 5. Germline V CDR1 and CDR2: SGHTA, FQGTGA. The CDR3 DNA is TGTGCCAGCAGCTCCCAGACAGGGGGGGAAGCTTTCTTT. The encoded protein is CASSSQTGGEAFF.

In this sample, this clonotype turned up many times. The chain links TRBV9 to TRBJ1-1, with no clear D. With 4 bases removed from V and 0 bases from J, the gap between germline ends came to 16 bases. CDR1 and CDR2 from the germline V gene are SGDLS and YYNGEE. The CDR3 covers 16 residues. The CDR3 loop reads CASSSGEGRMNTEAFF. CDR3 sequence (DNA): TGTGCCAGCAGCTCCGGAGAGGGCAGAATGAACACTGAAGCTTTCTTT.

This clonotype was seen many times. This chain uses TRBV7-2 with TRBJ2-7; a possible D gene is TRBD1 (5 bases). With 3 bases removed from V and 2 bases from J, the gap between germline ends came to 11 bases. CDR1 is SGHTA and CDR2 is FQGNSA in the germline V gene. This CDR3 contains 14 residues. CDR3 DNA sequence: TGTGCCAGCAGCTTGACAGACCCCCCCTACGAGCAGTACTTC. Translating it yields CASSLTDPPYEQYF.

This clonotype was picked up many times. At one end the junction does not follow the germline gene, possibly because of a read error. The chain has TRBV7-8 and TRBJ2-7; 10 positions agree with TRBD2. The germline CDR1 and CDR2 sequences are SGHVS and FQNEAQ. The CDR3 runs 15 residues. The DNA of the CDR3 is TGTGCCAGCACCTTAAGCGGGAGGGCCCAAAACGAGCAGTACTTC. Protein product: CASTLSGRAQNEQYF.